These T cell receptor beta chains were read from a single sample in a study of cytomegalovirus exposure and HLA in healthy donors. Using immunoSEQ multiplex PCR, the repertoire was profiled, and TCRdb retains in-frame clones only, with some absent. The data contain around 200,000 clones, around 80% of them seen just once; the ten biggest clones take up 4.4%. Sample: PBMCs. These receptors all come from a woman in her twenties or thirties in good health and CMV-seropositive. Each CDR3 is given with its conserved first and last residue. D genes are given only for firm matches. Size is omitted from some rows. Given values are once, few, many or a class for expanded clones.

TRBJ2-7	TRBD2	once	TRBV7-2	TGTGCCAGCAGCCTAGCGGAGCCCTCCTACGAGCAGTACTTC	CASSLAEPSYEQYF
TRBJ1-1	.	.	TRBV29-1	TGCAGCGTTGGACAGATGAACACTGAAGCTTTCTTT	CSVGQMNTEAFF
TRBJ2-3	.	.	TRBV7-2	TGTGCCAGCAGCTTACTGTTGAGGGATACGCAGTATTTT	CASSLLLRDTQYF
TRBJ2-3	.	.	TRBV10-3	TGTGCCATCAGTGAAACGGGAGTGGGAGATACGCAGTATTTT	CAISETGVGDTQYF
TRBJ1-4	.	.	TRBV4-1	TGCGCCAGCAGCCAAGCCTCGGGGGTCGGGGGTGAAAAACTGTTTTTT	CASSQASGVGGEKLFF
TRBJ2-2	.	.	TRBV11-3	TGTGCCAGCAGCTTCCCAGGGACCGGGGAGCTGTTTTTT	CASSFPGTGELFF
TRBJ2-3	.	few	TRBV9	TGTGCCAGCAGCGTAGGGGCAGGCGCTAGCACAGATACGCAGTATTTT	CASSVGAGASTDTQYF
TRBJ1-2	TRBD1	.	TRBV30	TGTGCCTGGAGTGGGACAGGCCTAGCTAACTATGGCTACACCTTC	CAWSGTGLANYGYTF
TRBJ2-3	.	.	TRBV5-6	TGTGCCAGCAGCAAACCTAGTTTCACAGATACGCAGTATTTT	CASSKPSFTDTQYF
TRBJ1-1	TRBD1	once	TRBV9	TGTGCCAGCAGCGCGACAGGGATAGGGACTGAAGCTTTCTTT	CASSATGIGTEAFF
TRBJ2-3	TRBD1	.	TRBV5-1	TGCGCCAGCAGCTCCGTCCCGGGACAGGGGTCAACGCAGTATTTT	CASSSVPGQGSTQYF
TRBJ2-3	.	.	TRBV7-2	TGTGCCAGCAGCTTACGGGTCCGGCGGGGCCCCGCAGATACGCAGTATTTT	CASSLRVRRGPADTQYF
TRBJ1-1	TRBD1	.	TRBV5-4	TGTGCCAGCAGTTTCGGACAGGGCAGAACTGAAGCTTTCTTT	CASSFGQGRTEAFF
TRBJ2-1	TRBD2	.	TRBV6-5	TGTGCCAGCAGGTCGACTAGCGGTTTCTACAATGAGCAGTTCTTC	CASRSTSGFYNEQFF
TRBJ2-7	.	.	TRBV7-2	TGTGCCAGCGCAAAAAGCCCCGAGCAGTACTTC	CASAKSPEQYF
TRBJ1-3	.	.	TRBV18	TGTGCCAGCTCACCAGCGGAGGGGCGGAACACCATATATTTT	CASSPAEGRNTIYF
TRBJ2-7	.	.	TRBV7-2	TGTGCCAGCAGCTTAGAGCTAGCAGGTACCTACGAGCAGTACTTC	CASSLELAGTYEQYF
TRBJ2-1	.	few	TRBV29-1	TGCAGCGGTACTAGCAATGATGAGCAGTTCTTC	CSGTSNDEQFF
TRBJ1-1	.	.	TRBV7-9	TGTGCCAGCAGCTCATCGATACAGGGGAACACTGAAGCTTTCTTT	CASSSSIQGNTEAFF
TRBJ2-5	TRBD1	.	TRBV5-4	TGTGCCAGCAGCTTGGTGGCAGGGGGCGAAGAGACCCAGTACTTC	CASSLVAGGEETQYF
TRBJ1-4	.	.	TRBV7-9	TGTGCCAGCAGCTTCGAGTTGTCGGGGGAGGCTAATGAAAAACTGTTTTTT	CASSFELSGEANEKLFF